These 26 T cell receptor beta chains were all obtained from the same sample, sequenced in a study of blood T cells in healthy people across ages. Combining a sample-barcoded 5' primer with a J-beta primer mix, a second PCR ran for about 7 to 11 cycles. From the 5' RACE reads, TCRdb called clonotypes with MiXCR, one entry per CDR3 protein. This table has about 840,000 distinct CDR3 sequences, around 29% appearing once. The same data also went into a second study, on T cells of mothers and their children.

The sequencing sample was made of blood. The receptors derive from a woman in her 40s in good health.

The gene calls are TRBV7-3 and TRBJ2-6, with D maybe TRBD1 (6 bases). Germline V gives CDR1 SGHTA, CDR2 FQGTGA. Deletions cut 4 bases from V and 0 bases from J, with 16 bases between. The CDR3 length is 18 residues. CDR3 amino acids: CASSSTGSRSSGANVLTF. In DNA form, the CDR3 reads TGTGCCAGCAGCTCCACAGGGTCCCGGAGCTCTGGGGCCAACGTCCTGACTTTC.

This chain joins TRBV25-1 and TRBJ1-2, with unresolved D. Germline V gene data show CDR1 as MGHDK and CDR2 as SYGVNS. V was clipped by 4 bases and J by 8 bases, with 14 bases between them. The CDR3 totals 13 residues. The CDR3 loop reads CASSVLAEGGYTF. For the CDR3, the DNA is TGTGCCAGCAGTGTTCTTGCGGAGGGCGGCTACACCTTC.

This clonotype was found a few times. The chain couples TRBV18 to TRBJ2-5; D is undetermined. The CDR3 spans 14 residues. Per the germline V gene, CDR1 is KGHSH and CDR2 is LQKENI. Trimming pared 6 bases from V and 5 bases from J, leaving 16 bases between. The CDR3 loop reads CASSPRGARETQYF. CDR3 in DNA: TGTGCCAGCTCCCCTCGAGGAGCAAGGGAGACCCAGTACTTC. The full variable domain, with the rest looked up from reference TRBV18 and TRBJ2-5, is NAGVMQNPRHLVRRRGQEARLRCSPMKGHSHVYWYRQLPEEGLKFMVYLQKENIIDESGMPKERFSAEFPKEGPSILRIQQVVRGDSAAYFCASSPRGARETQYFGPGTRLLVL.

The CDR3 spells CSFSGLAGYTDTQYF. Written as DNA, the CDR3 is TGCAGCTTCTCTGGACTAGCGGGCTACACAGATACGCAGTATTTT. The genes are TRBV20-1 and TRBJ2-3, with TRBD2 matching over 11 bases. Germline lookup yields CDR1 DFQATT and CDR2 SNEGSKA (reference sequence). This CDR3 contains 15 residues.

Only a few counts were recorded for this clonotype. This rearrangement joins TRBV6-5 to TRBJ2-7; D possibly corresponds to TRBD2 (6 bases). Germline V CDR1 and CDR2: MNHEY, SVGAGI. The CDR3 consists of 14 residues. V lost 7 bases and J 2 bases, leaving 15 bases between the germline ends. DNA for the CDR3: TGTGCCAGCACCAAGACGGAGGGACCCTACGAGCAGTACTTC. This sequence encodes CASTKTEGPYEQYF.

In its sample, this clonotype was seen many times. This sequence joins TRBV6-1 and TRBJ2-7; D remains unclear. There are 12 residues in the CDR3. V dropped 6 bases and J dropped 3 bases, with 9 bases sitting between them. Germline lookup yields CDR1 MNHNS and CDR2 SASEGT. This CDR3 reads CASSWGGYEQYF. DNA of the CDR3: TGTGCCAGCAGCTGGGGTGGCTACGAGCAGTACTTC.

The J gene is TRBJ2-4, the V gene TRBV6-5; 7 nucleotides agree with TRBD1. This CDR3 spans 19 amino acids. Germline V lookup: CDR1 MNHEY, CDR2 SVGAGI. The J segment lost 2 bases and the V segment lost 4 bases, leaving 17 bases of the junction unmatched. As DNA, the CDR3 is TGTGCCAGCAGTTCCGCCTTGCCACAGGGGATATTTACCAAAAACATTCAGTACTTC. Its translation: CASSSALPQGIFTKNIQYF.

The chain is built from TRBV7-2 and TRBJ1-2, with TRBD1 matching over 12 bases. V was clipped by 6 bases and J by 8 bases; unmatched bases: 10. From germline, CDR1 is SGHTA and CDR2 FQGNSA. This CDR3 is built from 15 residues. The CDR3 DNA is TGTGCCAGCAGTCCACCGGGACAGGGGGCGCGCGGCTACACCTTC. It encodes CASSPPGQGARGYTF.

A note on this clonotype: A much more abundant neighbour one base away suggests this may be a read error. J is TRBJ1-2 and V is TRBV10-3; D is possibly TRBD1 (6 bases). The CDR3 length is 13 residues. V was clipped by 10 bases and J by 8 bases, with 20 bases between them. Germline-derived CDR1 and CDR2 are ENHRY and SYGVKD. The CDR3 DNA reads TGTGCCAGCCAGGGGCCGATAATAGAAGGCTACACCTTC. This codes for CASQGPIIEGYTF.

On this clonotype: A clone one base away is much larger, so this may be a read error. This chain links TRBV20-1 with TRBJ2-1; D may be TRBD1 or TRBD2 (5 bases each). V lost 0 bases, J lost 8 bases, and 14 bases lay in between. CDR1 is DFQATT, CDR2 SNEGSKA, per germline (reference sequence). CDR3 length: 14 residues. DNA for the CDR3: TGCAGTGCTAGAGATGGGACCCGTCCGGATGAGCAGTTCTTC. Amino acids: CSARDGTRPDEQFF.

The chain recombines TRBV9 with TRBJ1-1, with D unclear. CDR3 length: 16 residues. The germline V and J ends were trimmed by 0 bases and 3 bases, with 15 bases remaining between them. Germline CDR1 reads SGDLS; CDR2 reads YYNGEE. CDR3: CASSVGFRLSDTEAFF. The CDR3 DNA follows: TGTGCCAGCAGCGTAGGCTTCAGGCTGAGTGACACTGAAGCTTTCTTT.

This sequence joins TRBV19 and TRBJ2-1; 13 nucleotides align to TRBD2. The CDR3 totals 16 residues. The germline gives CDR1 LNHDA, CDR2 SQIVND (reference sequence). After removal of 3 bases from V and 7 bases from J, the junction contained 6 bases not matched to a gene. In DNA form, the CDR3 reads TGTGCCAGTAGTATTACGACTAGCGGGGGGAGGAATGAGCAGTTCTTC. Residues: CASSITTSGGRNEQFF.

The CDR3 nucleotides read TGCAGTGCTAGAGACCCAGGGATGAGGAACACTGAAGCTTTCTTT. Translation: CSARDPGMRNTEAFF. The chain combines TRBV20-1 with TRBJ1-1; D perhaps matches TRBD1 (5 bases). The V and J ends lost 0 bases and 1 base respectively, with 12 bases between them. Germline CDR1 is DFQATT and CDR2 is SNEGSKA (reference sequence). The CDR3 contains 15 residues.

The V and J genes are TRBV19 and TRBJ1-2; weak D call: TRBD1 (6 bases). The CDR3 has 14 residues. Trimming removed 4 bases at V and 3 bases at J, with 12 bases between. Germline CDR1 reads LNHDA; CDR2 reads SQIVND (reference sequence). The CDR3 is CASSKGGDDYGYTF. CDR3 DNA: TGTGCCAGTAGTAAAGGGGGGGACGACTATGGCTACACCTTC.

Only one count was recorded for this clonotype. The rearrangement links TRBV7-9 to TRBJ2-3, with TRBD2 as a possible D gene (5 bases). The CDR3 is 16 residues long. V was clipped by 5 bases and J by 2 bases, with 17 bases between them. Germline V gene data show CDR1 as SEHNR and CDR2 as FQNEAQ (reference sequence). The CDR3 DNA reads as TGTGCCAGCAGCCGCCCCTACAAGACTAACACAGATACGCAGTATTTT. As protein: CASSRPYKTNTDTQYF.

About this clonotype itself: A much larger clone differs by one base, so this may be a read error. The V call is TRBV7-8, the J call TRBJ1-2; TRBD2 is a possible D gene (5 bases). The J call is doubtful: the DNA matches TRBJ2-1 better. CDR3 length: 15 amino acids. CDR1 and CDR2 from the germline V gene are SGHVS and FQNEAQ. The chain's CDR3 is CASSFRTPSDNEQFF. As DNA, the CDR3 is TGTGCCAGCAGCTTTCGGACTCCATCCGACAATGAGCAGTTCTTC.

This clonotype has more than one count but fewer than ten. This sequence joins TRBV14 and TRBJ2-7; 9 nucleotides line up with TRBD1. Trimming at V came to 4 bases and at J to 7 bases, leaving 5 bases not matched to a gene. The CDR3 is made up of 13 amino acids. In germline, CDR1 is SGHDN, CDR2 FVKESK. The CDR3 loop is CASSRDRVQEQYF. DNA of the CDR3: TGTGCCAGCAGCCGGGACAGGGTTCAAGAGCAGTACTTC.

In its sample, this clonotype was seen many times. V and J are TRBV6-6 and TRBJ1-5; no reliable D call. The CDR3 sequence is 16 residues long. Trimming took 8 bases from V and 7 from J, leaving 24 bases between them. The germline CDR1 and CDR2 sequences are MNHNY and SVGAGI (reference sequence). CDR3 loop: CASDPQGPLNGQPQHF. DNA of the CDR3: TGTGCCAGCGACCCCCAAGGACCCCTAAACGGACAGCCCCAGCATTTT.

The chain combines TRBV5-1 with TRBJ1-2; D may be TRBD1 (6 bases). Germline assignment: CDR1 SGHRS and CDR2 YFSETQ. V lost 0 bases and J 3 bases, leaving 12 bases between the germline ends. CDR3 length: 15 residues. CDR3 protein: CASSLASGADYGYTF. The CDR3 DNA sequence: TGCGCCAGCAGCTTGGCGTCAGGGGCTGACTATGGCTACACCTTC.

The chain links TRBV7-2 to TRBJ2-5, with D perhaps matching TRBD1 (5 bases). Trimming left V 3 bases short and J 11 bases short, with 16 bases between. Looked up from germline, CDR1 is SGHTA and CDR2 is FQGNSA. CDR3 size: 13 residues. The CDR3 DNA reads TGTGCCAGCAGCTTTCAAGGGGTGGGTGAGCAGTACTTC. It codes for CASSFQGVGEQYF.

This clonotype has only a few counts. V usage is TRBV28 and J usage is TRBJ1-5; 7 nucleotides line up with TRBD1. Germline CDR1 reads MDHEN; CDR2 reads SYDVKM. The junction had 10 bases not matched to a gene; V was cut back by 8 bases and J by 0 bases. CDR3 length: 16 amino acids. CDR3 in amino acids: CASLGQLKYSNQPQHF. The DNA of the CDR3 is TGTGCCAGCCTGGGACAGCTAAAATATAGCAATCAGCCCCAGCATTTT.

As to this clonotype: This could be a read error, since a much larger clone is one nucleotide away. The chain recombines TRBV12-3 or TRBV12-4 with TRBJ2-7; D call uncertain. The CDR3 has 14 residues. V was cut by 6 bases and J by 4 bases, with 16 bases left in between. The CDR3 loop is CASRFQDGSYEQYF. The CDR3 nucleotides are TGTGCCAGCAGGTTTCAGGACGGGTCATACGAGCAGTACTTC.

The rearrangement joins TRBV5-1 to TRBJ2-7; D is possibly TRBD2 (5 bases). V was clipped by 1 base and J by 3 bases, with 14 bases between them. CDR3 length: 15 residues. CDR1 SGHRS and CDR2 YFSETQ come from the germline V gene. CDR3 DNA: TGCGCCAGCAGCTTGATGGGCAGCGGTCACTACGAGCAGTACTTC. As protein: CASSLMGSGHYEQYF.

At least ten counts were recorded for this clonotype. The chain links TRBV20-1 to TRBJ1-5; maybe TRBD1 (6 bases). Per germline, CDR1 DFQATT and CDR2 SNEGSKA (reference sequence). V lost 5 bases to trimming and J lost 2 bases, with 13 bases between them. The CDR3 length is 14 residues. CDR3 sequence: CSAEGGSRNQPQHF. The CDR3 DNA sequence: TGCAGTGCTGAAGGGGGGTCTCGCAATCAGCCCCAGCATTTT.

To note about this clonotype: A much larger clone is a single base away; this may be a read error. The chain has TRBV6-1 and TRBJ2-4; D perhaps matches TRBD2 (5 bases). This CDR3 is built from 13 residues. Germline CDR1 is MNHNS and CDR2 is SASEGT. V lost 2 bases to trimming and J lost 13 bases, with 15 bases between them. CDR3 coding DNA: TGTGCCAGCAGTGAACGGAGAGGGAATGAGCAGTACTTC. This translates into CASSERRGNEQYF.

This clonotype was counted a few times. This chain joins TRBV5-1 and TRBJ2-7, with D tentatively TRBD1 (6 bases). The CDR3 runs 13 residues. V dropped 2 bases and J dropped 7 bases, with 13 bases sitting between them. Germline loops: CDR1 SGHRS, CDR2 YFSETQ. The CDR3 region is CASSFRGLEEQYF. In DNA, the CDR3 is TGCGCCAGCAGCTTCAGGGGCCTCGAAGAGCAGTACTTC. The whole variable domain, remainder taken from reference TRBV5-1 and TRBJ2-7, is KAGVTQTPRYLIKTRGQQVTLSCSPISGHRSVSWYQQTPGQGLQFLFEYFSETQRNKGNFPGRFSGRQFSNSRSEMNVSTLELGDSALYLCASSFRGLEEQYFGPGTRLTVT.